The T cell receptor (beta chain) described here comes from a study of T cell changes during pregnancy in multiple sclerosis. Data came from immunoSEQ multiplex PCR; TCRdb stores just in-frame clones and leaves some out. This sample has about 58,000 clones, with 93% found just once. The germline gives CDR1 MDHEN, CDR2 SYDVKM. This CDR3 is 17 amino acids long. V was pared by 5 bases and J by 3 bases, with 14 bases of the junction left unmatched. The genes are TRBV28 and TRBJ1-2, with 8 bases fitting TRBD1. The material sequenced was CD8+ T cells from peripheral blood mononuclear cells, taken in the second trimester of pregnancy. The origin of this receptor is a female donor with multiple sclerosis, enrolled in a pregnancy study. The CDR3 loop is CASSPGTGLNPYYGYTF. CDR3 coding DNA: TGTGCCAGCAGTCCCGGGACAGGACTCAACCCTTACTATGGCTACACCTTC.